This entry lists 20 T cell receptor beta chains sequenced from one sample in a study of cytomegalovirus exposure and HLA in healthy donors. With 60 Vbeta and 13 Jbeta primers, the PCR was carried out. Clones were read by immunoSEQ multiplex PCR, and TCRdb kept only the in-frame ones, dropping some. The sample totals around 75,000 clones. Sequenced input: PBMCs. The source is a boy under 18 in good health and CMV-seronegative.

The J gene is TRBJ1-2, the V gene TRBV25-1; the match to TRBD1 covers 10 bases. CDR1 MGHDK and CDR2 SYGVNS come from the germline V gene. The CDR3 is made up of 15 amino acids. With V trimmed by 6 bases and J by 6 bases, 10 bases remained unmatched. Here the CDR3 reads CASREGGDRGNGYTF. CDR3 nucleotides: TGTGCCAGCAGAGAGGGGGGGGACAGGGGAAATGGCTACACCTTC.

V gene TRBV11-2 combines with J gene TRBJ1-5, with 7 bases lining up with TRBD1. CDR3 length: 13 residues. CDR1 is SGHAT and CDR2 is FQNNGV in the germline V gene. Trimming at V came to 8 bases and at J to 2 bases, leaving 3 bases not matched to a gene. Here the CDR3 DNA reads TGTGCCAGCTCAACAGGGGGCAATCAGCCCCAGCATTTT. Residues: CASSTGGNQPQHF.

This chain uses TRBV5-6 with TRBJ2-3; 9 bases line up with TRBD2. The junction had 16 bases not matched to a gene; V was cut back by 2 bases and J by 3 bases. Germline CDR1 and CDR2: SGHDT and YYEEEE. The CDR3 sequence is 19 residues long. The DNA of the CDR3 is TGTGCCAGCAGCTTCATCCTTGCGACTAGCGGAGGGGGGACAGATACGCAGTATTTT. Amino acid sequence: CASSFILATSGGGTDTQYF.

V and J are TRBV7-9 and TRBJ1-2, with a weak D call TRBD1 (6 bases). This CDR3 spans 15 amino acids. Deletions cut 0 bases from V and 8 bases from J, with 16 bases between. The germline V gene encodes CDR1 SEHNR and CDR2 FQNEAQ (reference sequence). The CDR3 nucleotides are TGTGCCAGCAGCTTAGCCGAAGGGGGGGCTGAAGGCTACACCTTC. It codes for CASSLAEGGAEGYTF.

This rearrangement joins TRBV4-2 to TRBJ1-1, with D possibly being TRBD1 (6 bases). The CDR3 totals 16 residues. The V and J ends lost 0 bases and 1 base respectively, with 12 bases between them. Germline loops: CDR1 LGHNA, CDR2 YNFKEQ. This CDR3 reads CASSQDLRGQNTEAFF. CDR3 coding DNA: TGTGCCAGCAGCCAAGATTTAAGGGGACAGAACACTGAAGCTTTCTTT.

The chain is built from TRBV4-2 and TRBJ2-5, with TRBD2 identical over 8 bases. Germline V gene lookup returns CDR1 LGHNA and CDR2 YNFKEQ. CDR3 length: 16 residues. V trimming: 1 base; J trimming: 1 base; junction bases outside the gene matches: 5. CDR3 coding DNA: TGTGCCAGCAGCCAAGTTCAGCGGGGGAGCCAAGAGACCCAGTACTTC. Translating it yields CASSQVQRGSQETQYF.

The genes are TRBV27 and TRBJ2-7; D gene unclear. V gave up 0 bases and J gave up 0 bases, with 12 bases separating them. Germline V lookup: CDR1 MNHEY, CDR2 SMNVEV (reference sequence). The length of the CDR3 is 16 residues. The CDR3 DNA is TGTGCCAGCAGTTTATCGCTTTCGGGTTACTCCTACGAGCAGTACTTC. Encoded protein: CASSLSLSGYSYEQYF.

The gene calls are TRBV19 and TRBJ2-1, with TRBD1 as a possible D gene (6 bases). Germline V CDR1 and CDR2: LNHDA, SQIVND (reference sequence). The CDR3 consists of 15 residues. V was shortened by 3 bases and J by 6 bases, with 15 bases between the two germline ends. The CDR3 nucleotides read TGTGCCAGTAGTATTCGGGACATCCCATCCAATGAGCAGTTCTTC. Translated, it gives CASSIRDIPSNEQFF.

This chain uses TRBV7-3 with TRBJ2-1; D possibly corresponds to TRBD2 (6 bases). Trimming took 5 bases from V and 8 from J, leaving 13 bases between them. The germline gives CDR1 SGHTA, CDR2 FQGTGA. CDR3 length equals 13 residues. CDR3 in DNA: TGTGCCAGCAGCAGGGGCGGGATCTATGAGCAGTTCTTC. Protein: CASSRGGIYEQFF. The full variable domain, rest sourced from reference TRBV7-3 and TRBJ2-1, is GAGVSQTPSNKVTEKGKYVELRCDPISGHTALYWYRQSLGQGPEFLIYFQGTGAADDSGLPNDRFFAVRPEGSVSTLKIQRTERGDSAVYLCASSRGGIYEQFFGPGTRLTVL.

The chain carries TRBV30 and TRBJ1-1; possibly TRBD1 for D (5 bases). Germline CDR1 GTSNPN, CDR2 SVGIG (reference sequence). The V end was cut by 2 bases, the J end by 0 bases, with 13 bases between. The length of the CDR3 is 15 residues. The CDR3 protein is CAWSQNAGMNTEAFF. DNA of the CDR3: TGTGCCTGGAGTCAAAACGCAGGGATGAACACTGAAGCTTTCTTT. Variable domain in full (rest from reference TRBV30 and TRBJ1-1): SQTIHQWPATLVQPVGSPLSLECTVEGTSNPNLYWYRQAAGRGLQLLFYSVGIGQISSEVPQNLSASRPQDRQFILSSKKLLLSDSGFYLCAWSQNAGMNTEAFFGQGTRLTVV.

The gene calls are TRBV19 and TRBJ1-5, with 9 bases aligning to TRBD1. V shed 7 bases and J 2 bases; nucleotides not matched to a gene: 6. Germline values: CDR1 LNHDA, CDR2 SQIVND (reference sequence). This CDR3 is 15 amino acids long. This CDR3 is CASTRTGEGNQPQHF. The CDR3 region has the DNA TGTGCCAGTACCCGGACAGGGGAAGGCAATCAGCCCCAGCATTTT.

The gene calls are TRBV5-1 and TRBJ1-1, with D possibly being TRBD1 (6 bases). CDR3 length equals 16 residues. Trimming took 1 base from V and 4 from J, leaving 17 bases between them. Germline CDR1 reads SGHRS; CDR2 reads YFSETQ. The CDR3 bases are TGCGCCAGCAGCTTGAAGAGGGTGGGGGCACTCACTGAAGCTTTCTTT. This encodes CASSLKRVGALTEAFF.

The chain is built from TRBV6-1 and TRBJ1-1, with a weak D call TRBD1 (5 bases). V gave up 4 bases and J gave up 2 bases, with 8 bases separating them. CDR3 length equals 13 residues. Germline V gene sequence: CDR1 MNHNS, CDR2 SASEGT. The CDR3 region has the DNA TGTGCCAGCAGTGGGACACCAAACACTGAAGCTTTCTTT. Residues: CASSGTPNTEAFF.

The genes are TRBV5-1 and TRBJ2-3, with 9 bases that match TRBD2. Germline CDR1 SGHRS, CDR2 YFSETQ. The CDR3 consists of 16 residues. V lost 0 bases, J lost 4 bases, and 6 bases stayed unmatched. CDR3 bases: TGCGCCAGCAGCTTGGGGGCTAGCGGGGCCCCAGATACGCAGTATTTT. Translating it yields CASSLGASGAPDTQYF.

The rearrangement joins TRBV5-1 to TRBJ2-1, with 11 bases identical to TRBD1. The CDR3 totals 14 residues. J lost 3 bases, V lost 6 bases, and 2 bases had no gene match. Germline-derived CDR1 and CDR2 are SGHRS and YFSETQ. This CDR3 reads CASTGTGGYNEQFF. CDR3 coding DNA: TGCGCCAGCACAGGGACAGGGGGCTACAATGAGCAGTTCTTC. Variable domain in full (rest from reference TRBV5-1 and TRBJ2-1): KAGVTQTPRYLIKTRGQQVTLSCSPISGHRSVSWYQQTPGQGLQFLFEYFSETQRNKGNFPGRFSGRQFSNSRSEMNVSTLELGDSALYLCASTGTGGYNEQFFGPGTRLTVL.

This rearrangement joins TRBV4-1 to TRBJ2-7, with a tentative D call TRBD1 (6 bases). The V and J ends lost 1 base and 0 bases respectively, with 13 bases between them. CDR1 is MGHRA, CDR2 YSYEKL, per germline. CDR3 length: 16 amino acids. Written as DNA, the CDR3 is TGCGCCAGCAGCCAAGTTCCCGGGACAAGCTCCTACGAGCAGTACTTC. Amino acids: CASSQVPGTSSYEQYF.

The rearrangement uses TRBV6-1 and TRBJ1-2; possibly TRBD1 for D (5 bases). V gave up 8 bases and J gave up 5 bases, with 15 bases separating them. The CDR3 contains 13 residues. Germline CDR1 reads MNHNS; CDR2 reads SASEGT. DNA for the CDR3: TGTGCCAGCGCGGCAGGGCAAGGTTATGGCTACACCTTC. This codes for CASAAGQGYGYTF.

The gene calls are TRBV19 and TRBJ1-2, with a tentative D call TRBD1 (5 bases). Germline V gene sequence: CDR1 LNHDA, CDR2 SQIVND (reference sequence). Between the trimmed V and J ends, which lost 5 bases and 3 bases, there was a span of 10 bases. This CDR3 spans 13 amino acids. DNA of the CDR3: TGTGCCAGTAGTCTAACCAGGGACTATGGCTACACCTTC. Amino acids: CASSLTRDYGYTF. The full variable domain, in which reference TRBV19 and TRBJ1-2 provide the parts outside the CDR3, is DGGITQSPKYLFRKEGQNVTLSCEQNLNHDAMYWYRQDPGQGLRLIYYSQIVNDFQKGDIAEGYSVSREKKESFPLTVTSAQKNPTAFYLCASSLTRDYGYTFGSGTRLTVV.

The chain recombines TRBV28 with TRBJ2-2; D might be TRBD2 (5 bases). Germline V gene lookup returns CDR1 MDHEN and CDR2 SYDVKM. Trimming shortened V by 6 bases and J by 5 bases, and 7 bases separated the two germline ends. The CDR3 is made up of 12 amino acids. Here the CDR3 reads CASREGTGELFF. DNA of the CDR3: TGTGCCAGCAGAGAGGGTACCGGGGAGCTGTTTTTT.

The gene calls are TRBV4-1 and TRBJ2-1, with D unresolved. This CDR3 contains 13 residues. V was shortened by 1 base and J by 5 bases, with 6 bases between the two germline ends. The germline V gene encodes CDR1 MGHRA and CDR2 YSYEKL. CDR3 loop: CASSQAVHNEQFF. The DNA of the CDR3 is TGCGCCAGCAGCCAAGCTGTTCACAATGAGCAGTTCTTC.